These 10 T cell receptor beta chains share one sample of origin, sequenced in a study of T cells in women clearing cervical HPV infection. The table came from immunoSEQ multiplex PCR; TCRdb's copy has only in-frame clones and leaves some out. This table holds tens of thousands of clones. Sequencing used blood buffy coat. The receptors derive from a woman aged 18 to 75 with a cervical HPV16 infection that either progressed to CIN3+ or cleared (not recorded which).

On this clone itself: The read terminates 3 residues before the CDR3 end, so the remaining end is supplied by the germline J gene. The gene calls are TRBV20-1 and TRBJ1-6, with D maybe TRBD1 (6 bases). Per germline, CDR1 DFQATT and CDR2 SNEGSKA (reference sequence). CDR3 size: 14 residues. V gave up 7 bases and J gave up 5 bases, with 15 bases separating them. The DNA read from the CDR3 is TGCAGTGGAAAACAGGGTAACCATAATTCACCC. Its translation: CSGKQGNHNSP. The complete CDR3 sequence is CSGKQGNHNSPLHF.

Concerning this clone: The read falls 3 residues short of the CDR3 end, and the missing part is taken from the germline J gene. The chain uses TRBV5-1 and TRBJ2-1, with a weak D call TRBD1 (5 bases). V dropped 6 bases and J dropped 0 bases, with 16 bases sitting between them. Germline loops: CDR1 SGHRS, CDR2 YFSETQ. The CDR3 extends over 16 amino acids. The CDR3 DNA, read in part, is TGCGCCAGCACCTCTGTTGTGGGGCCCTCCTACAATGAG. Protein: CASTSVVGPSYNE. The whole CDR3 sequence is CASTSVVGPSYNEQFF. Using reference TRBV5-1 and TRBJ2-1 for the parts outside the CDR3, the full variable domain is KAGVTQTPRYLIKTRGQQVTLSCSPISGHRSVSWYQQTPGQGLQFLFEYFSETQRNKGNFPGRFSGRQFSNSRSEMNVSTLELGDSALYLCASTSVVGPSYNEQFFGPGTRLTVL.

The sequenced part of the CDR3 DNA is TGCGCCAGCAGCCCTGGACAGGGTTGGTATGGC. Its protein product is CASSPGQGWYG. In full, the CDR3 reads CASSPGQGWYGYTF. V gene TRBV5-1 combines with J gene TRBJ1-2, with 8 bases matching TRBD1. The read terminates 3 residues before the CDR3 end, so the remaining end is supplied by the germline J gene. The CDR3 loop spans 14 amino acids. Per germline, CDR1 SGHRS and CDR2 YFSETQ. With 4 bases clipped from V and 5 bases from J, the junction kept 7 bases outside the gene matches. The full variable domain, with the rest looked up from reference TRBV5-1 and TRBJ1-2, is KAGVTQTPRYLIKTRGQQVTLSCSPISGHRSVSWYQQTPGQGLQFLFEYFSETQRNKGNFPGRFSGRQFSNSRSEMNVSTLELGDSALYLCASSPGQGWYGYTFGSGTRLTVV.

Note on this clone: The read ends 3 residues early relative to the CDR3; the germline J gene fills the gap. The chain uses TRBV6-1 and TRBJ2-3; 9 nucleotides match TRBD2. The germline V gene encodes CDR1 MNHNS and CDR2 SASEGT. V lost 4 bases, J lost 4 bases, and 9 bases stayed unmatched. This CDR3 is 16 amino acids long. Incomplete CDR3 DNA: TGTGCCAGCAGTGGACGGGCGGGAGGGTCCGCAGATACG. This sequence encodes CASSGRAGGSADT. The full CDR3 protein is CASSGRAGGSADTQYF.

About this clone: The CDR3 goes on 3 residues after the read ends, and that part is filled in from the germline J gene. This sequence joins TRBV18 and TRBJ1-1; D may be TRBD1 (5 bases). Germline V CDR1 and CDR2: KGHSH, LQKENI. The length of the CDR3 is 19 residues. The V and J ends lost 8 bases and 0 bases respectively, with 28 bases between them. The CDR3 bases that were read are TGTGCCAGCGCGACTCTCCCCGGGATACCAGGGAATCTGAACACTGAA. Translation: CASATLPGIPGNLNTE. The entire CDR3 reads CASATLPGIPGNLNTEAFF.

On this clone itself: Read coverage stops 3 residues before the CDR3 terminus; the germline J gene supplies the remainder. The chain is built from TRBV19 and TRBJ2-1; 9 bases line up with TRBD2. The CDR3 contains 14 residues. Trimming took 2 bases from V and 9 from J; bases not matched to a gene: 5. Germline CDR1 and CDR2: LNHDA and SQIVND (reference sequence). CDR3 region: CASSILGLAGEQFF. The CDR3 bases that were read are TGTGCCAGTAGTATACTGGGACTAGCCGGTGAG.

On this clone: The read gets to within 3 residues of the CDR3 end, and the germline J gene fills in the rest. This chain uses TRBV16 with TRBJ1-1; possibly TRBD1 for D (6 bases). CDR3 length: 14 amino acids. V shed 4 bases and J shed 1 base, with 10 bases lying between them. Germline V lookup: CDR1 KGHSY, CDR2 FQNENV. CDR3 DNA, as far as it was read: TGTGCCAGCAGCCCACAGGGAGGGAACACTGAA. Translation: CASSPQGGNTE. The whole CDR3 region reads CASSPQGGNTEAFF. Based on the CDR3 plus reference TRBV16 and TRBJ1-1, the full variable domain is GEEVAQTPKHLVRGEGQKAKLYCAPIKGHSYVFWYQQVLKNEFKFLISFQNENVFDETGMPKERFSAKCLPNSPCSLEIQATKLEDSAVYFCASSPQGGNTEAFFGQGTRLTVV.

Regarding this clone: The read stops 3 residues short of the end of the CDR3; the missing end is completed from the germline J gene. V gene TRBV30 combines with J gene TRBJ2-1, with D perhaps TRBD2 (6 bases). CDR1 is GTSNPN and CDR2 is SVGIG in the germline V gene (reference sequence). The CDR3 is 17 residues long. Trimming took off 3 bases at V and 0 bases at J, with 18 bases between the two ends. The DNA read from the CDR3 is TGTGCCTGGAGCGAGGGGACTCCTTTCAGCTCCTACAATGAG. This translates into CAWSEGTPFSSYNE. The CDR3 in its entirety is CAWSEGTPFSSYNEQFF.

Concerning this clone itself: The read gets to within 3 residues of the CDR3 end, and the germline J gene fills in the rest. The chain is built from TRBV11-2 and TRBJ2-7; the D is unclear. The V gene's germline CDR1 is SGHAT and CDR2 FQNNGV. CDR3 size: 14 residues. V gave up 2 bases and J gave up 2 bases, with 10 bases separating them. CDR3 DNA, as far as it was read: TGTGCCAGCAGCTTATCCCCCGAGGCCTACGAG. Translated, it gives CASSLSPEAYE. The CDR3 reads in full as CASSLSPEAYEQYF.

Details on this clone: The CDR3 goes on 3 residues after the read ends, and that part is filled in from the germline J gene. The V gene is TRBV20-1, the J gene TRBJ1-1, with D tentatively TRBD1 (5 bases). Germline CDR1 and CDR2: DFQATT and SNEGSKA (reference sequence). The CDR3 is made up of 16 amino acids. The V and J ends lost 6 bases and 6 bases respectively, with 26 bases between them. The CDR3 bases that were read are TGCAGTGCCTGCCACGCAGGCGGGGGGGACTTTGCTGAA. It is translated as CSACHAGGGDFAE. The entire CDR3 protein reads CSACHAGGGDFAEAFF.